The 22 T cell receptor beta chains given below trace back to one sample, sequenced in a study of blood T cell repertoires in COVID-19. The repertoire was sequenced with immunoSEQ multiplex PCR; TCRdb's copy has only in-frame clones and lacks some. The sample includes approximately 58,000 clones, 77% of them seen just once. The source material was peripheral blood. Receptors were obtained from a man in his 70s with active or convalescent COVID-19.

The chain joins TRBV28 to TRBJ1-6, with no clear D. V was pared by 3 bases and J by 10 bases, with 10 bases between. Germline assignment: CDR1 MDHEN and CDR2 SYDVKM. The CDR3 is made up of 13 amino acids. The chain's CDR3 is CASSFPPVSPLHF. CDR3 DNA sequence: TGTGCCAGCAGTTTCCCCCCCGTATCACCCCTCCACTTT.

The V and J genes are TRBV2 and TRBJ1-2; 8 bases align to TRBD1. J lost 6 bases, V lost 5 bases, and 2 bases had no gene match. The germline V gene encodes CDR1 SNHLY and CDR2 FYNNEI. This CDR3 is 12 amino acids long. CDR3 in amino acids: CASSLTGDGYTF. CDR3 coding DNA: TGTGCCAGCAGTTTGACAGGGGATGGCTACACCTTC. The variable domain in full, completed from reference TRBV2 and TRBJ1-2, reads EPEVTQTPSHQVTQMGQEVILRCVPISNHLYFYWYRQILGQKVEFLVSFYNNEISEKSEIFDDQFSVERPDGSNFTLKIRSTKLEDSAMYFCASSLTGDGYTFGSGTRLTVV.

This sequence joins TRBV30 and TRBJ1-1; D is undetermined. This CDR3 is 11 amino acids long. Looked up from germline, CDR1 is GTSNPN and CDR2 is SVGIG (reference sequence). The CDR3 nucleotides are TGTGCAGGAGAAAGGAACACTGAAGCTTTCTTT. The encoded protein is CAGERNTEAFF.

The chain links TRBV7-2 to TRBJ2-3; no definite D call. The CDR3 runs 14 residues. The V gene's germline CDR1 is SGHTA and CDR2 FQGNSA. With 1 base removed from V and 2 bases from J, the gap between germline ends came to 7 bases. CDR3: CASSLGANTDTQYF. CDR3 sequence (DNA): TGTGCCAGCAGCTTAGGAGCTAACACAGATACGCAGTATTTT.

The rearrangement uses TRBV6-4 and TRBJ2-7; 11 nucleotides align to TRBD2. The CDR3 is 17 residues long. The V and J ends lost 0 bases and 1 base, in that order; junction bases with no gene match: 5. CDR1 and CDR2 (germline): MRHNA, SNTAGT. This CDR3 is CASSDSTSGEVSYEQYF. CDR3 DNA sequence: TGTGCCAGCAGTGACTCGACTAGCGGGGAGGTTTCCTACGAGCAGTACTTC.

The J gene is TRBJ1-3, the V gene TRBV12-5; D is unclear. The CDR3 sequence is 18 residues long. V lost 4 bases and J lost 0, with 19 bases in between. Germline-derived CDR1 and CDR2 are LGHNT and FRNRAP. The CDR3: CASGYRRPGFDSGNTIYF. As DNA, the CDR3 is TGTGCTAGTGGTTACCGCCGCCCGGGGTTTGACTCTGGAAACACCATATATTTT.

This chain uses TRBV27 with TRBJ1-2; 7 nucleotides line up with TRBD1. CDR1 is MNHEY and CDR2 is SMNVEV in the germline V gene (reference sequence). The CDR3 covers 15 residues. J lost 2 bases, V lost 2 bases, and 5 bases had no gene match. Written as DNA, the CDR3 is TGTGCCAGCAGTTTACAGGGACAGCTAAACTATGGCTACACCTTC. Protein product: CASSLQGQLNYGYTF.

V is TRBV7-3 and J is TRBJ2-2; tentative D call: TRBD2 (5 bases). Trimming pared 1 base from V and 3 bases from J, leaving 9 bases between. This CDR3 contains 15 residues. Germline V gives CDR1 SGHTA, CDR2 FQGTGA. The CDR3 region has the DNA TGTGCCAGCAGCTTAAGTCCCGGGGACACCGGGGAGCTGTTTTTT. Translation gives CASSLSPGDTGELFF.

The CDR3 is CASSPAGGLNEQFF. As DNA, the CDR3 is TGTGCCAGCAGTCCGGCGGGAGGGCTGAATGAGCAGTTCTTC. The J gene is TRBJ2-1, the V gene TRBV2, with 9 bases lining up with TRBD2. This CDR3 region has 14 residues. The germline V gene has CDR1 SNHLY and CDR2 FYNNEI. With 5 bases clipped from V and 7 bases from J, the junction kept 6 bases outside the gene matches.

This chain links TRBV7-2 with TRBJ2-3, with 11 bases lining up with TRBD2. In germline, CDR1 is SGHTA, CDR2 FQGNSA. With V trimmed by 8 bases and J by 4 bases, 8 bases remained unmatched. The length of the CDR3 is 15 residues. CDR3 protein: CASLEASGGSDTQYF. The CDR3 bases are TGTGCCAGCCTTGAGGCTAGCGGGGGGTCAGATACGCAGTATTTT.

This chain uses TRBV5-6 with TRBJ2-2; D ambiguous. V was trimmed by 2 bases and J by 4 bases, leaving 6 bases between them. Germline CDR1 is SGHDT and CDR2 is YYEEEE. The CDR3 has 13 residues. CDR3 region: CASSFPSTGELFF. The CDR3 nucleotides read TGTGCCAGCAGCTTCCCGTCCACCGGGGAGCTGTTTTTT. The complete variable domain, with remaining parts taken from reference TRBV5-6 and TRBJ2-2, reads DAGVTQSPTHLIKTRGQQVTLRCSPKSGHDTVSWYQQALGQGPQFIFQYYEEEERQRGNFPDRFSGHQFPNYSSELNVNALLLGDSALYLCASSFPSTGELFFGEGSRLTVL.

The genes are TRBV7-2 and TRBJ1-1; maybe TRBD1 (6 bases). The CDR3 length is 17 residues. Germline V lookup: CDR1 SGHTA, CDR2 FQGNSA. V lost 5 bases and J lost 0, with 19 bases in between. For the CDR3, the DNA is TGTGCCAGCAGCCCACCGCAATTTGACAGGCTGAACACTGAAGCTTTCTTT. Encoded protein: CASSPPQFDRLNTEAFF.

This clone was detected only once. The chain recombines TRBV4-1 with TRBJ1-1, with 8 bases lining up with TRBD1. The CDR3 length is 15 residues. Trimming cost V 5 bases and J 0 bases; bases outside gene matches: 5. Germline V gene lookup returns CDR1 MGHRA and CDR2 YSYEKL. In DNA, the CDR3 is TGCGCCAGCAGCTTACACAGGGGGATGAACACTGAAGCTTTCTTT. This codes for CASSLHRGMNTEAFF.

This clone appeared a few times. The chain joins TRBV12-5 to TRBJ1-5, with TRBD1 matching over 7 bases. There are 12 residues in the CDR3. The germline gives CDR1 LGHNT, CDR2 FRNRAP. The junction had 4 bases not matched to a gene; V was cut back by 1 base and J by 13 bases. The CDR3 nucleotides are TGTGCTAGTGGTTTGGCGGACAGGCAACAGCATTTT. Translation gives CASGLADRQQHF.

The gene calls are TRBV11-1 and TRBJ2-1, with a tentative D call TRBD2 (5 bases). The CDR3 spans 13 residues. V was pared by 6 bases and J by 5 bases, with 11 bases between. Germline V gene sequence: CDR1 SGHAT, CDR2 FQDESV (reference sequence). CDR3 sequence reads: CASSYGLDNEQFF. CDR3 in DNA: TGTGCCAGCAGTTACGGACTGGACAATGAGCAGTTCTTC.

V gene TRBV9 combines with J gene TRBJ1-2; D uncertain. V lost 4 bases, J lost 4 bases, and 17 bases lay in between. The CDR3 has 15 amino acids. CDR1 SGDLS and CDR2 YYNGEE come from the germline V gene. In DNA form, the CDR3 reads TGTGCCAGCAGCCCCCTCCCGGACTCCGTCTATGGCTACACCTTC. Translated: CASSPLPDSVYGYTF.

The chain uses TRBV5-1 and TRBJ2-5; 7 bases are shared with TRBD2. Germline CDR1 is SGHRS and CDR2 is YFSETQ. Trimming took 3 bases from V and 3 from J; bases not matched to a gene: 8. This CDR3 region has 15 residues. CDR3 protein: CASSSQAGKEETQYF. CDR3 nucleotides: TGCGCCAGCAGCTCTCAAGCGGGAAAAGAAGAGACCCAGTACTTC.

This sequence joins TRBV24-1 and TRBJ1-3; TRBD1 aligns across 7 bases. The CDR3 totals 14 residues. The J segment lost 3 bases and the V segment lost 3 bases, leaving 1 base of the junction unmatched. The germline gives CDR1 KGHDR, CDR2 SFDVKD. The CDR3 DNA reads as TGTGCCACCAGTGATGGGACAGTTGGAAACACCATATATTTT. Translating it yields CATSDGTVGNTIYF.

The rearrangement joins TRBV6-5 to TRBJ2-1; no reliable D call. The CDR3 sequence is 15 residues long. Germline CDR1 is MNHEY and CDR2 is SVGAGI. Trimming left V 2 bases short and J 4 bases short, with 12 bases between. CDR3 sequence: CASSYGRDGYNEQFF. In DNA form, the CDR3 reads TGTGCCAGCAGTTACGGCCGAGACGGGTACAATGAGCAGTTCTTC.

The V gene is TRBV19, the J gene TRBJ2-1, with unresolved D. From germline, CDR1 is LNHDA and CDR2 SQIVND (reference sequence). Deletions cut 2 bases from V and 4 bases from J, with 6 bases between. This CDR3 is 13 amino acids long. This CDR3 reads CASSISDYNEQFF. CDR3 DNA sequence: TGTGCCAGTAGTATAAGCGATTACAATGAGCAGTTCTTC.

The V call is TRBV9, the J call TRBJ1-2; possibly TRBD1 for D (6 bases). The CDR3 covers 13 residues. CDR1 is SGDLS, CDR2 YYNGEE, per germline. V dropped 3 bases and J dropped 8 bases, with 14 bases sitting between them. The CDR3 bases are TGTGCCAGCAGCGCGAGCGCGGGGGCGGGCTACACCTTC. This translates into CASSASAGAGYTF.

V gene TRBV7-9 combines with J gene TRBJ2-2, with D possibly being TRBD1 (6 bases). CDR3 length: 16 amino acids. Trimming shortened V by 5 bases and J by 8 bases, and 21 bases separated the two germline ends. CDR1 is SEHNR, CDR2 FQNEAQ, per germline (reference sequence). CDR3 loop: CASSPSRTDAGGELFF. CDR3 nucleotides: TGTGCCAGCAGCCCTAGCCGGACAGACGCGGGTGGGGAGCTGTTTTTT.